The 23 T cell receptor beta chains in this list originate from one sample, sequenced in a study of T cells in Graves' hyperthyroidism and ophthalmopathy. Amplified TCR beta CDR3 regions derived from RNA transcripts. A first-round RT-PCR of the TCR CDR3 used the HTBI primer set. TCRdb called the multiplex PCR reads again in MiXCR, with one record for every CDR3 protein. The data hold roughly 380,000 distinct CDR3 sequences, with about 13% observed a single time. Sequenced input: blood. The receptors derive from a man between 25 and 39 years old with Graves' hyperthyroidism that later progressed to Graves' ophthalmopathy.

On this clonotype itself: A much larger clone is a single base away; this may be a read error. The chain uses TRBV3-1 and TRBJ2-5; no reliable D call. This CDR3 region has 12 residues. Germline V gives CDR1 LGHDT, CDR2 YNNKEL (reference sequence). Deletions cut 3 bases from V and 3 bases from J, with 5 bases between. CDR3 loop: CASSQLEETQYF. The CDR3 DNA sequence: TGTGCCAGCAGCCAGCTGGAAGAGACCCAGTACTTC.

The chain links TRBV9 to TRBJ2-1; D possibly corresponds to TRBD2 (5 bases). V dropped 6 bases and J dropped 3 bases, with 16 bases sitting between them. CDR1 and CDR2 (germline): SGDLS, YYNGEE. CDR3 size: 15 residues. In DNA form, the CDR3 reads TGTGCCAGCAACCCCGGACTCAGTGTCTACAATGAGCAGTTCTTC. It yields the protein CASNPGLSVYNEQFF.

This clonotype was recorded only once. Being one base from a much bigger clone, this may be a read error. CDR3 sequence: CASSLQGAKETQCF. Written as DNA, the CDR3 is TGTGCCAGCAGTCTACAGGGGGCCAAAGAGACCCAGTGCTTC. This chain uses TRBV28 with TRBJ2-5; TRBD1 agrees at 9 bases. Germline V gene data show CDR1 as MDHEN and CDR2 as SYDVKM. The CDR3 loop spans 14 amino acids.

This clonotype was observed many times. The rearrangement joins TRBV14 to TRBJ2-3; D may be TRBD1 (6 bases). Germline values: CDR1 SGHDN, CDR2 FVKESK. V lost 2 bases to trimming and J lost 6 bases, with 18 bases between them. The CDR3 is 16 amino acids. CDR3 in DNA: TGTGCCAGCAGCCAATTTGGCAGGGGCGGCTCGGATACGCAGTATTTT. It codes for CASSQFGRGGSDTQYF. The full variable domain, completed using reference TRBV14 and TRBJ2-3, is EAGVTQFPSHSVIEKGQTVTLRCDPISGHDNLYWYRRVMGKEIKFLLHFVKESKQDESGMPNNRFLAERTGGTYSTLKVQPAELEDSGVYFCASSQFGRGGSDTQYFGPGTRLTVL.

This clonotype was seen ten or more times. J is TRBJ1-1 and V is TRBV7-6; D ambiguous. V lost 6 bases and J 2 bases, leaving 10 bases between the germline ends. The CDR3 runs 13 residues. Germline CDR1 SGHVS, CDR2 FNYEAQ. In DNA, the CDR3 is TGTGCCAGCAGGGGCCTGATAAACACTGAAGCTTTCTTT. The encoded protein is CASRGLINTEAFF.

This chain's CDR3 is CASSASGSLTGNEQFF. DNA of the CDR3: TGTGCCAGCAGCGCCTCAGGGTCTCTTACGGGCAATGAGCAGTTCTTC. The rearrangement joins TRBV9 to TRBJ2-1, with D tentatively TRBD1 (5 bases). This CDR3 has 16 residues. Germline CDR1 is SGDLS and CDR2 is YYNGEE. V shed 3 bases and J shed 6 bases, with 19 bases lying between them.

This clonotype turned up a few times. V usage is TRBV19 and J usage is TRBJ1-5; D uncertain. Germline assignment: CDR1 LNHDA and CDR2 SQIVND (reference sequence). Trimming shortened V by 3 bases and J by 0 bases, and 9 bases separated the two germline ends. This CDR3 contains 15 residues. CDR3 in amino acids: CASSMLGNSNQPQHF. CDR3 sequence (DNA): TGTGCCAGTAGTATGCTGGGCAATAGCAATCAGCCCCAGCATTTT.

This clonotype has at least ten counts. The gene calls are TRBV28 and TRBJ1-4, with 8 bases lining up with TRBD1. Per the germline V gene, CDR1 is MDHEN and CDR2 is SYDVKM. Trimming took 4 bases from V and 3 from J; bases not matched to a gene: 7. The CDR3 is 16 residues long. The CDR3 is CASSSPGQESNEKLFF. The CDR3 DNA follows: TGTGCCAGCAGTTCACCGGGACAGGAGTCTAATGAAAAACTGTTTTTT.

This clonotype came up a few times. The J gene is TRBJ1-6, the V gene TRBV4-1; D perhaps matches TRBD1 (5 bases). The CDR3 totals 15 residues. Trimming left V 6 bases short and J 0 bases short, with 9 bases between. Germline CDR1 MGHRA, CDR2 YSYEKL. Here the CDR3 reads CASSPGNSYNSPLHF. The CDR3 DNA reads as TGCGCCAGCAGTCCAGGGAACTCCTATAATTCACCCCTCCACTTT.

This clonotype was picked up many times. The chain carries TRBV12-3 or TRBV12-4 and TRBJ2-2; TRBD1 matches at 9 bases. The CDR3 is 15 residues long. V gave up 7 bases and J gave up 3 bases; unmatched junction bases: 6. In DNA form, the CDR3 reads TGTGCCAGCATCGACAGGGGGAAGGACACCGGGGAGCTGTTTTTT. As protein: CASIDRGKDTGELFF.

In nucleotides, the CDR3 is TGTGCCAGTAGTAGCCCCTACTTCCCCGGAGGAGCTTTCTTT. Protein product: CASSSPYFPGGAFF. V gene TRBV19 combines with J gene TRBJ1-1; D is ambiguous. CDR1 is LNHDA, CDR2 SQIVND, per germline (reference sequence). The V and J ends lost 4 bases and 10 bases respectively, with 19 bases between them. The CDR3 is made up of 14 amino acids.

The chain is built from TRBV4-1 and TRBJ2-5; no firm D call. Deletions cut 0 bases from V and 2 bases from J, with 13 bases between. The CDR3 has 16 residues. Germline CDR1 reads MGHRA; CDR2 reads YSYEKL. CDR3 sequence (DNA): TGCGCCAGCAGCCAAGATTGGCCAGGTCAACAAGAGACCCAGTACTTC. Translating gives CASSQDWPGQQETQYF.

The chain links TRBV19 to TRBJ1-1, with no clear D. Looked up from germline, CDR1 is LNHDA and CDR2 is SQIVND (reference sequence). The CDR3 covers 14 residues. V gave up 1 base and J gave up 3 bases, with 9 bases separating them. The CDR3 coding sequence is TGTGCCAGTAGTATAGCTTGGTATGACACTGAAGCTTTCTTT. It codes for CASSIAWYDTEAFF.

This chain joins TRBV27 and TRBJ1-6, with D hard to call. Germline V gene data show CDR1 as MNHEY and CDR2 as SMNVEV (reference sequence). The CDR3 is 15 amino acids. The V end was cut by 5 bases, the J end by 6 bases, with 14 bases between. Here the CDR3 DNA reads TGTGCCAGCAGTCCCATCCGGCTGTTTAATTCACCCCTCCACTTT. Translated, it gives CASSPIRLFNSPLHF.

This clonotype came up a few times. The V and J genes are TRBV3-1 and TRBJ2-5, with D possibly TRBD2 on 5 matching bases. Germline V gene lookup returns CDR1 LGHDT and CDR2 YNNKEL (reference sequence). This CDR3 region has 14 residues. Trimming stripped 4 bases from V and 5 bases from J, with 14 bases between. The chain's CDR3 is CASSRNPGEETQYF. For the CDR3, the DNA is TGTGCCAGCAGCCGGAATCCCGGGGAGGAGACCCAGTACTTC.

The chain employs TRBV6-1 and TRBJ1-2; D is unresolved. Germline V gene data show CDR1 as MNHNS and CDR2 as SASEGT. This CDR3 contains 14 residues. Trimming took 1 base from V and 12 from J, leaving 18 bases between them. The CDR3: CASSEGVRRSWDTF. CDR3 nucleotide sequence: TGTGCCAGCAGTGAAGGGGTTAGGAGGTCCTGGGACACCTTC.

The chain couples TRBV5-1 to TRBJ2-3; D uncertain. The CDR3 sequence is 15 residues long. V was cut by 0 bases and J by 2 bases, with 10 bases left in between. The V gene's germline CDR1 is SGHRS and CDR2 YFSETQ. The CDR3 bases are TGCGCCAGCAGCTTGGGGAGTATGTCCACAGATACGCAGTATTTT. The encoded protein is CASSLGSMSTDTQYF.

The DNA of the CDR3 is TGTGCCAGCTCACCCGCCGGGACTCCAAACTCACCCCTCCACTTT. This sequence encodes CASSPAGTPNSPLHF. The gene calls are TRBV18 and TRBJ1-6; perhaps TRBD1 as D (5 bases). CDR1 is KGHSH, CDR2 LQKENI, per germline. The CDR3 is made up of 15 amino acids. The V and J ends lost 3 bases and 10 bases respectively, with 16 bases between them.

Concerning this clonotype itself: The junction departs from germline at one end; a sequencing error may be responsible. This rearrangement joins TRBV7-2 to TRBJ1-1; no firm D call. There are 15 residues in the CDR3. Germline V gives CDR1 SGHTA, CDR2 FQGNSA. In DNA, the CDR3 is TGTGCCAGCAGCCTCAAACCGGGAAAGAACGCTGAAGCTTTCTTT. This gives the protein CASSLKPGKNAEAFF.

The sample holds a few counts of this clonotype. The CDR3 nucleotides are TGTGCCAGCAGTGCAGGGACAGGGCTCCTCGAGCAGTACTTC. This gives the protein CASSAGTGLLEQYF. This chain uses TRBV7-9 with TRBJ2-7, with TRBD1 matching over 9 bases. J lost 6 bases, V lost 6 bases, and 9 bases had no gene match. The length of the CDR3 is 14 residues. Germline V gene sequence: CDR1 SEHNR, CDR2 FQNEAQ (reference sequence).

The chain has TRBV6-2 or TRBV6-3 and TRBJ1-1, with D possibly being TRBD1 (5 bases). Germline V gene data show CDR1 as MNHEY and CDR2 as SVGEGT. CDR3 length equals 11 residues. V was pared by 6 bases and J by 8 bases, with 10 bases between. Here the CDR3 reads CASSSRGEAFF. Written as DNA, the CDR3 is TGTGCCAGCAGCTCTAGGGGAGAAGCTTTCTTT.

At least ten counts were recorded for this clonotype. CDR3 nucleotide sequence: TGTGCCAGCAGTGCCCGGGAGGGCCTCAAAAACATTCAGTACTTC. It codes for CASSAREGLKNIQYF. The chain couples TRBV28 to TRBJ2-4; 8 nucleotides agree with TRBD2. The CDR3 length is 15 residues. Trimming cost V 5 bases and J 3 bases; bases outside gene matches: 6. Per germline, CDR1 MDHEN and CDR2 SYDVKM.

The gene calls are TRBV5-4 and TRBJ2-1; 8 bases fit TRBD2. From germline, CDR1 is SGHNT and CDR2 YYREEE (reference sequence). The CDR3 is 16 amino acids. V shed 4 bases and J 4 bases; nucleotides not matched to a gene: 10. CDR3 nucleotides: TGTGCCAGCAGCCGCGGGGGGTCCTCTGCTTACAATGAGCAGTTCTTC. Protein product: CASSRGGSSAYNEQFF.